Shown below are 7 T cell receptor beta chains from a single sample sequenced in a study of response to subunit inactivated influenza vaccine. TCRdb used MiXCR to reprocess the RT-PCR reads, holding one entry per CDR3 protein. The sample carries about 780,000 distinct CDR3 sequences, less than 20% recorded once. Sequenced material: PBMCs from blood, taken roughly 5 days after vaccination. The receptors derive from a man in his fifties who received an inactivated influenza vaccine.

The chain couples TRBV5-1 to TRBJ2-3, with 9 positions matching TRBD2. The V and J ends lost 7 bases and 3 bases, in that order; junction bases with no gene match: 9. CDR1 SGHRS and CDR2 YFSETQ come from the germline V gene. The CDR3 is 15 amino acids. The CDR3 here is CASGTGAGGTDTQYF. For the CDR3, the DNA is TGCGCCAGCGGCACAGGAGCGGGGGGAACAGATACGCAGTATTTT.

This chain joins TRBV7-9 and TRBJ2-1; D is uncertain. CDR1 SEHNR and CDR2 FQNEAQ come from the germline V gene (reference sequence). The CDR3 runs 14 residues. The germline V and J ends were trimmed by 1 base and 5 bases, with 9 bases remaining between them. The DNA of the CDR3 is TGTGCCAGCAGCTTAGTCATAAGGCACAATGAGCAGTTCTTC. Protein product: CASSLVIRHNEQFF. Based on the CDR3 plus reference TRBV7-9 and TRBJ2-1, the full variable domain is DTGVSQNPRHKITKRGQNVTFRCDPISEHNRLYWYRQTLGQGPEFLTYFQNEAQLEKSRLLSDRFSAERPKGSFSTLEIQRTEQGDSAMYLCASSLVIRHNEQFFGPGTRLTVL.

This chain connects TRBV24-1 to TRBJ2-7; 7 bases match TRBD1. The germline V gene encodes CDR1 KGHDR and CDR2 SFDVKD. Trimming at V came to 4 bases and at J to 3 bases, leaving 2 bases not matched to a gene. This CDR3 contains 13 residues. In nucleotides, the CDR3 is TGTGCCACCAGTGACTGGGACAGCTACGAGCAGTACTTC. Its protein product is CATSDWDSYEQYF.

DNA for the CDR3: TGTGCCAGCTCACCAGCCGGGACGGTGATTTCCAATGAGCAGTTCTTC. Its translation is CASSPAGTVISNEQFF. The V and J genes are TRBV18 and TRBJ2-1; D might be TRBD1 or TRBD2, each matching 5 bases. Germline assignment: CDR1 KGHSH and CDR2 LQKENI. CDR3 length equals 16 residues. With 2 bases removed from V and 6 bases from J, the gap between germline ends came to 17 bases.

There are a few counts of this clonotype. V gene TRBV12-3 or TRBV12-4 combines with J gene TRBJ2-1; D is unresolved. CDR3 length: 15 amino acids. With 2 bases removed from V and 5 bases from J, the gap between germline ends came to 13 bases. The CDR3 loop is CASSLRNSRDNEQFF. As DNA, the CDR3 is TGTGCCAGCAGTTTACGTAACAGTCGGGACAATGAGCAGTTCTTC.

V usage is TRBV28 and J usage is TRBJ2-7; TRBD2 is a possible D gene (5 bases). V lost 3 bases to trimming and J lost 1 base, with 10 bases between them. In germline, CDR1 is MDHEN, CDR2 SYDVKM. The CDR3 has 14 residues. The CDR3 region is CASSFPQRSYEQYF. The CDR3 DNA follows: TGTGCCAGCAGTTTCCCTCAGCGGTCCTACGAGCAGTACTTC.

The chain couples TRBV5-1 to TRBJ2-3; D perhaps matches TRBD2 (5 bases). Germline lookup yields CDR1 SGHRS and CDR2 YFSETQ. V shed 4 bases and J shed 1 base, with 10 bases lying between them. The CDR3 has 14 residues. The CDR3 DNA is TGCGCCAGCAGCGAAGCGGTGGGCACAGATACGCAGTATTTT. Its protein is CASSEAVGTDTQYF.